Each of the 5 T cell receptor beta chains below was sequenced from the same sample in a study of T-cell memory formation after mild COVID-19. TCRdb reprocessed the 5' RACE reads via MiXCR and lists one record per CDR3 protein. The data hold hundreds of thousands of distinct CDR3 sequences, with about an eighth observed a single time. The sequencing input was PBMCs or a T cell subset sorted from them (not recorded which). The receptors derive from a man aged 18 to 30 who had mild COVID-19 (a few samples of this study predate the infection). Cell type and time point are not known.

The genes are TRBV20-1 and TRBJ2-3, with D possibly matching TRBD2 (5 bases). Germline assignment: CDR1 DFQATT and CDR2 SNEGSKA (reference sequence). Deletions cut 6 bases from V and 3 bases from J, with 16 bases between. The CDR3 runs to 14 residues. CDR3 region: CSAYFRTGTDTQYF. CDR3 sequence (DNA): TGCAGTGCGTACTTTCGGACGGGGACAGATACGCAGTATTTT.

The V call is TRBV20-1, the J call TRBJ2-1; D perhaps matches TRBD1 (5 bases). V lost 6 bases and J lost 0, with 15 bases in between. CDR3 length equals 15 residues. CDR1 and CDR2 (germline): DFQATT, SNEGSKA (reference sequence). CDR3 in DNA: TGCAGTGCACCCGTGCAGGGTTACTCCTACAATGAGCAGTTCTTC. Translation gives CSAPVQGYSYNEQFF.

This clonotype was recorded a few times. CDR3 residues: CASSYSGVSDTQYF. The CDR3 nucleotides read TGTGCCAGCAGTTATTCAGGGGTATCAGATACGCAGTATTTT. V gene TRBV6-5 combines with J gene TRBJ2-3, with D possibly matching TRBD1 (6 bases). Trimming stripped 3 bases from V and 4 bases from J, with 11 bases between. The CDR3 has 14 amino acids. Germline CDR1 is MNHEY and CDR2 is SVGAGI.

This clonotype showed up just a few times. V gene TRBV6-5 combines with J gene TRBJ2-3; D uncertain. Germline assignment: CDR1 MNHEY and CDR2 SVGAGI. This CDR3 is built from 11 residues. V was cut by 10 bases and J by 0 bases, with 5 bases left in between. CDR3 coding DNA: TGTGCCACACTTAGCACAGATACGCAGTATTTT. Its protein is CATLSTDTQYF.

The chain recombines TRBV3-1 with TRBJ2-5; 14 bases match TRBD2. The V gene's germline CDR1 is LGHDT and CDR2 YNNKEL (reference sequence). The CDR3 contains 14 residues. The V and J ends lost 8 bases and 5 bases, in that order; junction bases with no gene match: 4. The DNA for the CDR3 is TGTGCCAGCTCGACTAGCGGGGGGGAGGAGACCCAGTACTTC. Amino acid sequence: CASSTSGGEETQYF.